This T cell receptor beta chain was identified during a study of blood T cells in healthy people across ages. Per sample, at least 5 micrograms of total RNA were extracted. For the second PCR, which ran for roughly 6 to 12 cycles, a sample-barcoded 5' primer and a J-beta primer mix were used. A template-switch adaptor containing 12 random nucleotides labeled each cDNA molecule. TCRdb re-called the 5' RACE reads through MiXCR, storing one row per CDR3 protein. The table records about 720,000 distinct CDR3 sequences, roughly 25% of them present only once. The CDR3 sequence is 14 residues long. CDR1 and CDR2 (germline): SGHTA, FQGNSA. Trimming removed 4 bases from V and 2 bases from J, with 11 bases in between. The same sample was also used in a study of T cells of mothers and their children.

V is TRBV7-2 and J is TRBJ2-5; TRBD2 might be the D (6 bases). The sequence was obtained from a boy younger than 18 in good health. Material: blood. The CDR3 DNA reads TGTGCCAGCAGCTCGGAGGGCGATCAAGAGACCCAGTACTTC. It yields the protein CASSSEGDQETQYF.